One and the same sample provided the 14 T cell receptor beta chains below, sequenced in a study of Graves' ophthalmopathy and Graves' hyperthyroidism (dated by TCRdb to 2016 to 2019). Sequencing was carried out with an Illumina HiSeq 2000. For repertoire sequencing, TCR beta CDR3 regions were amplified from RNA transcripts. A first-round RT-PCR used HTBI primers with the Qiagen OneStep RT-PCR kit, followed by a second-round multiplex PCR, size selection and purification. The public reads were reanalyzed by TCRdb: fastp trimming at Q25, MiXCR alignment, in-frame beta chains only. Rows are combined by CDR3 protein, so each entry shows the most common genes and DNA. Present in this sample are 650,000 to 900,000 distinct CDR3 sequences, 40% of which were seen just once. Together, the top ten hold 40% to 55% of the sample. The sample consisted of peripheral blood. All receptors come from an adult man with Graves' ophthalmopathy.

About this clonotype: A much larger clone differs from this one at a single base, so this may be a read error. The V call is TRBV12-3 or TRBV12-4, the J call TRBJ2-5, with D possibly TRBD2 on 7 matching bases. The CDR3 contains 13 residues. This CDR3 is CASSHRGAETQCF. For the CDR3, the DNA is TGTGCCAGCAGCCACCGGGGGGCGGAGACCCAGTGCTTC.

The J gene is TRBJ2-6, the V gene TRBV25-1; 9 bases line up with TRBD1. The CDR3 consists of 17 residues. Germline CDR1 reads MGHDK; CDR2 reads SYGVNS. With V trimmed by 6 bases and J by 1 base, 7 bases remained unmatched. The CDR3, as DNA: TGTGCCAGCAGCCGTACAGGGGGCCTGTCTGGGGCCAACGTCCTGACTTTC. It encodes CASSRTGGLSGANVLTF.

This clonotype was seen ten or more times. V usage is TRBV10-1 and J usage is TRBJ2-5; D tentatively fits TRBD1 or TRBD2 (6 bases each). The CDR3 sequence is 15 residues long. Trimming removed 0 bases at V and 5 bases at J, with 13 bases between. Germline CDR1 WNHNN, CDR2 SYGVQD (reference sequence). CDR3 loop: CASSESGGPWETQYF. CDR3 nucleotide sequence: TGCGCCAGCAGTGAGTCTGGGGGGCCGTGGGAGACCCAGTACTTC.

The rearrangement links TRBV29-1 to TRBJ1-1; 7 nucleotides align to TRBD1. The CDR3 runs 11 residues. Trimming took 8 bases from V and 8 from J; bases not matched to a gene: 8. Germline assignment: CDR1 SQVTM and CDR2 ANQGSEA. The DNA of the CDR3 is TGCAGCCAAGAGAGGACAGGAGAAGCTTTCTTT. It codes for CSQERTGEAFF.

Notes on this clonotype: Just one base apart from a much larger clone, this may be a read error. This chain connects TRBV20-1 to TRBJ1-5; D is perhaps TRBD1 (5 bases). Germline V CDR1 and CDR2: DFQATT, SNEGSKA (reference sequence). V was clipped by 6 bases and J by 3 bases, with 15 bases between them. The CDR3 contains 14 residues. CDR3 nucleotide sequence: TGCAGTGCCACTGGACCAGGGCACAATCAGCCCCAGCATTTT. This codes for CSATGPGHNQPQHF.

This clonotype was observed at least ten times. This chain's CDR3 is CASSLKGGSGANVLTF. The CDR3 DNA reads TGTGCCAGCAGCTTAAAGGGGGGCTCCGGGGCCAACGTCCTGACTTTC. V gene TRBV7-9 combines with J gene TRBJ2-6; D assignment may be TRBD1 or TRBD2 (6 bases each). The CDR3 covers 16 residues. Trimming removed 2 bases from V and 4 bases from J, with 12 bases in between. From germline, CDR1 is SEHNR and CDR2 FQNEAQ (reference sequence).

With respect to this clonotype: This may be a read error, as it is one base from a much larger clone. The V call is TRBV10-3, the J call TRBJ1-2, with D tentatively TRBD1 (6 bases). Trimming removed 3 bases from V and 7 bases from J, with 12 bases in between. CDR1 is ENHRY, CDR2 SYGVKD, per germline. The CDR3 is 13 residues long. The CDR3 region has the DNA TGTGCCATCAGTGATACAGGGAGAAGTGGCTACACCTTC. It codes for CAISDTGRSGYTF.

Many counts were recorded for this clonotype. The V call is TRBV10-3, the J call TRBJ2-2, with D perhaps assigned TRBD1 or TRBD2 (6 bases each). The CDR3 is 17 amino acids. Germline CDR1 is ENHRY and CDR2 is SYGVKD. V shed 2 bases and J shed 6 bases, with 19 bases lying between them. The CDR3 loop is CAISEPLGGAWSGELFF. The CDR3 DNA is TGTGCCATCAGTGAGCCCTTGGGGGGCGCGTGGTCCGGGGAGCTGTTTTTT.

A single count supports this clonotype. One end of the junction fails to match germline, which may point to a read error. The rearrangement joins TRBV19 to TRBJ2-2; D might be TRBD1 (5 bases). The CDR3 has 15 amino acids. In germline, CDR1 is LNHDA, CDR2 SQIVND (reference sequence). CDR3 in DNA: TGTACCAGTAGTATCCCCCCAGGGCCCACCGGGGAGCTGTTTTTT. As protein: CTSSIPPGPTGELFF.

The chain recombines TRBV5-1 with TRBJ2-7; TRBD2 matches 9 bases. J lost 6 bases, V lost 0 bases, and 4 bases had no gene match. Looked up from germline, CDR1 is SGHRS and CDR2 is YFSETQ. The CDR3 extends over 14 amino acids. The CDR3 DNA sequence: TGCGCCAGCAGCTTGGCGTTTAGCGGGAGCGAGCAGTACTTC. It yields the protein CASSLAFSGSEQYF.

This clonotype was counted ten times or more. The J gene is TRBJ2-2, the V gene TRBV29-1; the D gene could be TRBD1 or TRBD2 (5 bases each). The V gene lost 6 bases and the J gene lost 1 base, with 12 bases spanning the gap. The CDR3 runs to 14 residues. CDR1 is SQVTM, CDR2 ANQGSEA, per germline. The DNA for the CDR3 is TGCAGCGTCGGGACGCCTAGGAACACCGGGGAGCTGTTTTTT. This encodes CSVGTPRNTGELFF.

This clonotype was detected ten times or more. Here the CDR3 DNA reads TGTGCCAGCTCACTACGTCCTCGGGGCTATGGCTACACCTTC. Translation: CASSLRPRGYGYTF. The chain combines TRBV2 with TRBJ1-2; D uncertain. V was clipped by 8 bases and J by 4 bases, with 17 bases between them. This CDR3 region has 14 residues. Germline values: CDR1 SNHLY, CDR2 FYNNEI.

This clonotype has just a few counts. V gene TRBV2 combines with J gene TRBJ2-7; 7 positions agree with TRBD1. V trimming: 6 bases; J trimming: 1 base; junction bases outside the gene matches: 9. This CDR3 region has 15 residues. CDR1 SNHLY and CDR2 FYNNEI come from the germline V gene. The CDR3 region is CASRVRTGVSYEQYF. The CDR3 DNA sequence: TGTGCCAGCAGGGTTAGGACAGGTGTTTCCTACGAGCAGTACTTC.

The chain recombines TRBV2 with TRBJ1-1; possibly TRBD1 for D (5 bases). The germline V gene encodes CDR1 SNHLY and CDR2 FYNNEI. V was shortened by 6 bases and J by 4 bases, with 12 bases between the two germline ends. The CDR3 runs to 13 residues. The CDR3 DNA follows: TGTGCCAGCAGGGGGGGGGTCGGCACTGAAGCTTTCTTT. It codes for CASRGGVGTEAFF.